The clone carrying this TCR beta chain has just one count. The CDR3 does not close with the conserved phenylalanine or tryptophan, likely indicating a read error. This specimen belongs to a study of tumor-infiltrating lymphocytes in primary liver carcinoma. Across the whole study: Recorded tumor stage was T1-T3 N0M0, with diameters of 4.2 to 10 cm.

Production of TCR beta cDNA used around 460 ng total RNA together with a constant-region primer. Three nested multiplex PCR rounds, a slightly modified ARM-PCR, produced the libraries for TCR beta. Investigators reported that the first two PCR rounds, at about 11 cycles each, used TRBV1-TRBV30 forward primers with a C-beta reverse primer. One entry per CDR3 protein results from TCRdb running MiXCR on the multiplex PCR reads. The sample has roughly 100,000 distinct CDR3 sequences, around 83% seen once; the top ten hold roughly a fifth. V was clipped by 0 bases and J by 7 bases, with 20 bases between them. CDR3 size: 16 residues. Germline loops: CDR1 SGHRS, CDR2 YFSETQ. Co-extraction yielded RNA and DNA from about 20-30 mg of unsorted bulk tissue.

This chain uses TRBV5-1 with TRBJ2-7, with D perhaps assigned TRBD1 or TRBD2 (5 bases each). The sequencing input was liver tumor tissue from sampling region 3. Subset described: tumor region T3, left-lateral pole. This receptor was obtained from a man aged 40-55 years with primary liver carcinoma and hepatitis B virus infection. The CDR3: CASSLAGTVNYYEQYL. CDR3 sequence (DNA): TGCGCCAGCAGCTTGGCCGGGACCGTGAATTACTATGAGCAGTACTTA.